This TCR beta chain is from a study of human T cells and chemical hapten exposure. At the level of the study: Scalp application of diphenylcyclopropenone was performed weekly in patients across the entire roughly 22-week study. Overall study results and limits: With DPC sensitization, TCRs exceeding 1 in 1000 frequency showed no change. In comparison with controls, expanded TCRs gave rise to a significantly larger number of large CDR3 similarity clusters.

A note on this clonotype: Its antigen is unknown.

J lost 0 bases, V lost 5 bases, and 4 bases had no gene match. Looked up from germline, CDR1 is KGHSH and CDR2 is LQKENI. This CDR3 is built from 16 residues. Indicated time point: patch test 2, 6 weeks after DPC sensitization. Documented treatment: therapeutic diphenylcyclopropenone sensitization with weekly scalp DPC. Each CDR3 protein is one row after TCRdb ran MiXCR on the RACE reads. This table holds 80,000 to 100,000 distinct CDR3 sequences, less than 11% found once. The sequenced sample was whole blood, obtained in connection with sensitization to the hapten diphenylcyclopropenone (DPC). This chain uses TRBV18 with TRBJ2-1; 10 nucleotides agree with TRBD2. The receptor was isolated from a woman aged 50 to 60 with alopecia areata. Some clones in this sample may be carry-over from other donors' samples. Here the CDR3 reads CASSSTSGISYNEQFF. CDR3 sequence (DNA): TGTGCCAGCTCATCTACTAGCGGGATCTCCTACAATGAGCAGTTCTTC.